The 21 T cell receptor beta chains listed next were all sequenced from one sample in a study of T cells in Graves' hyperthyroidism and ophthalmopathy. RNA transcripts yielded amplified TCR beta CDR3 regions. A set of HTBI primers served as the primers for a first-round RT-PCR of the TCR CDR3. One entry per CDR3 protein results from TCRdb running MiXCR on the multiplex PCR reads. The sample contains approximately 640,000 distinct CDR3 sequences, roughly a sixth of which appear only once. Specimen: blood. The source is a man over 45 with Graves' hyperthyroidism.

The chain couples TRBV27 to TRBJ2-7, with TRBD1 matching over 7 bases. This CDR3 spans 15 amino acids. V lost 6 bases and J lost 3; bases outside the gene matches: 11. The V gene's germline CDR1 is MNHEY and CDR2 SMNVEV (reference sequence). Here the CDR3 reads CASRRTGVHFYEQYF. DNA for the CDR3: TGTGCCAGCAGGCGTACAGGGGTCCATTTCTACGAGCAGTACTTC.

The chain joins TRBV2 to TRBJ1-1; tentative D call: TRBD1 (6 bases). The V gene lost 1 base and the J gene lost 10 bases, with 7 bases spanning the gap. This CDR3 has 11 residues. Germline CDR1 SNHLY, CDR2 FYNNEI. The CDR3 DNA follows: TGTGCCAGCAGTGAAGAACAGGGAGCTTTCTTT. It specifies CASSEEQGAFF.

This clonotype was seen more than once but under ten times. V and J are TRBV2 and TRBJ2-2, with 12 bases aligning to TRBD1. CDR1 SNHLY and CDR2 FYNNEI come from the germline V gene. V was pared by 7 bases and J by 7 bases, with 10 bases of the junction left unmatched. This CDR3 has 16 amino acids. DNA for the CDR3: TGTGCCAGCACCTGGGGGGGACAGGGGGCCTTCGGGGAGCTGTTTTTT. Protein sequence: CASTWGGQGAFGELFF.

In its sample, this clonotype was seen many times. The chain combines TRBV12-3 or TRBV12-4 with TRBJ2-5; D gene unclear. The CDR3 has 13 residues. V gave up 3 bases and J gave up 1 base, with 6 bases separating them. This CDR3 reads CASSFVVQETQYF. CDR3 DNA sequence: TGTGCCAGCAGTTTCGTAGTCCAAGAGACCCAGTACTTC.

CDR3 nucleotide sequence: TGTGCCATCAGTAGGCCTAACGGCACAGATACGCAGTATTTT. It codes for CAISRPNGTDTQYF. The chain employs TRBV10-3 and TRBJ2-3; no firm D call. The CDR3 contains 14 residues. Germline loops: CDR1 ENHRY, CDR2 SYGVKD. V was cut by 5 bases and J by 1 base, with 10 bases left in between.

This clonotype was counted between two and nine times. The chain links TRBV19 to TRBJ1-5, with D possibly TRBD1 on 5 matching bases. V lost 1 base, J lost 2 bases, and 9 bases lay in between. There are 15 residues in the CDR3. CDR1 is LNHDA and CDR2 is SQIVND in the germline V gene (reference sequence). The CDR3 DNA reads TGTGCCAGTAGTATAGCAGGGAAACGCAATCAGCCCCAGCATTTT. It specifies CASSIAGKRNQPQHF. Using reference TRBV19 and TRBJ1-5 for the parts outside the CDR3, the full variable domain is DGGITQSPKYLFRKEGQNVTLSCEQNLNHDAMYWYRQDPGQGLRLIYYSQIVNDFQKGDIAEGYSVSREKKESFPLTVTSAQKNPTAFYLCASSIAGKRNQPQHFGDGTRLSIL.

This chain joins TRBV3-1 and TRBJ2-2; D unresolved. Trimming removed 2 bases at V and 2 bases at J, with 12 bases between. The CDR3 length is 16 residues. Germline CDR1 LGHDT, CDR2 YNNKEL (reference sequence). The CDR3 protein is CASSQSHGLNTGELFF. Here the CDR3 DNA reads TGTGCCAGCAGCCAATCCCATGGGTTAAACACCGGGGAGCTGTTTTTT.

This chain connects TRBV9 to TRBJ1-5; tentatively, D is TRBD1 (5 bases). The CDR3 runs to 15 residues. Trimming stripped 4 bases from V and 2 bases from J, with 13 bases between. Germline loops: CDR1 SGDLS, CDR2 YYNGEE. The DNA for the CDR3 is TGTGCCAGCAGCCGTACGGGGGTGGGCAATCAGCCCCAGCATTTT. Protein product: CASSRTGVGNQPQHF.

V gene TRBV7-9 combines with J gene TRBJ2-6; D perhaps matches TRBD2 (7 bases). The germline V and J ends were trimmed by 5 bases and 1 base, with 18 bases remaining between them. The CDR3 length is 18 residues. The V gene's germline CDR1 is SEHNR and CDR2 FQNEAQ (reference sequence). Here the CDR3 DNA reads TGTGCCAGCAGCATCCCGCGGGGGCTAGGGTCTGGGGCCAACGTCCTGACTTTC. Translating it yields CASSIPRGLGSGANVLTF.

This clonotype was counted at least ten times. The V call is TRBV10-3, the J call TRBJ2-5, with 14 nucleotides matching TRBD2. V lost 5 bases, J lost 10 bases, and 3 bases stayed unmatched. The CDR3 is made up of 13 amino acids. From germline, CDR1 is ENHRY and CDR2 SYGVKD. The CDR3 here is CAISPGLAGGQYF. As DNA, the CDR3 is TGTGCCATCAGTCCAGGACTAGCGGGGGGCCAGTACTTC.

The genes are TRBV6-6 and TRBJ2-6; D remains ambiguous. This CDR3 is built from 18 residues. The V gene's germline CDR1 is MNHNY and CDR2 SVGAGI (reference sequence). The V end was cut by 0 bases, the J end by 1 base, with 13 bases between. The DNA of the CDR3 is TGTGCCAGCAGTTACTCCCGGGCTACCTTTTCTGGGGCCAACGTCCTGACTTTC. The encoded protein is CASSYSRATFSGANVLTF.

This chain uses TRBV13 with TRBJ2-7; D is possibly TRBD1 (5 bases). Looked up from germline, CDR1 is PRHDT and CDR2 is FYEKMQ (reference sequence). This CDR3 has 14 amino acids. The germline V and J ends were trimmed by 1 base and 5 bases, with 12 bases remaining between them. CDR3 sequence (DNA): TGTGCCAGCAGCTTAGTTGGGGCTTTGAACGAGCAGTACTTC. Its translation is CASSLVGALNEQYF.

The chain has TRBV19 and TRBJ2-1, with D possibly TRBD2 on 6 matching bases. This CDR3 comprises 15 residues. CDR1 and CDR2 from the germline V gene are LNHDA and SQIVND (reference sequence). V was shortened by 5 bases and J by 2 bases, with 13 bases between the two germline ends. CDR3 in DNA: TGTGCCAGTAGTGCCGGGACTGCGGCCTACAATGAGCAGTTCTTC. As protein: CASSAGTAAYNEQFF.

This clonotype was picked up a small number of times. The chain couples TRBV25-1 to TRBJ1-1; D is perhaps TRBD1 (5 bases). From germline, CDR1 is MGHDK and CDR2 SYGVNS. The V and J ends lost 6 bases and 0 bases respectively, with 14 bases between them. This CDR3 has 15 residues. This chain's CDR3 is CASRFSGLLNTEAFF. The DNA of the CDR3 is TGTGCCAGCAGATTCTCGGGACTGCTGAACACTGAAGCTTTCTTT.

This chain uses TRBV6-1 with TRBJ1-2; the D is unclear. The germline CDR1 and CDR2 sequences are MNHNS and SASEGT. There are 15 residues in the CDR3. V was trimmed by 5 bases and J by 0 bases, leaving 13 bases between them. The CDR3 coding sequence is TGTGCCAGCAGTTATTCCCACAGTACTAACTATGGCTACACCTTC. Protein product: CASSYSHSTNYGYTF.

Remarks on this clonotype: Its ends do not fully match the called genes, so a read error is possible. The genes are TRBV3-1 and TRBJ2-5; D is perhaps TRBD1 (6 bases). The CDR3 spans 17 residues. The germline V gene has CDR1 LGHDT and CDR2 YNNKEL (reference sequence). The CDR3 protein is CASSPAWVRGPQETHYF. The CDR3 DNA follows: TGTGCCAGCAGCCCAGCCTGGGTCAGGGGCCCCCAGGAGACCCACTACTTC.

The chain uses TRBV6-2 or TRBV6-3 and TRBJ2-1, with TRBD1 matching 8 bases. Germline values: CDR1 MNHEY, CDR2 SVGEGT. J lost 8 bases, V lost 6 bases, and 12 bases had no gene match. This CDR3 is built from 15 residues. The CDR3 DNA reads TGTGCCAGCAGGTCGGACAGGGAGCATAAGGATGAGCAGTTCTTC. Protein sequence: CASRSDREHKDEQFF.

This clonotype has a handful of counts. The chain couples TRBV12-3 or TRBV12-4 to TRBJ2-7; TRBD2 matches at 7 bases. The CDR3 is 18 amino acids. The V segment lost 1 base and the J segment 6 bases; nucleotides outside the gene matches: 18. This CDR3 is CASSLGTRTPRTECEQYF. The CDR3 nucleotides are TGTGCCAGCAGTTTAGGGACTAGAACCCCCAGGACGGAATGCGAGCAGTACTTC.

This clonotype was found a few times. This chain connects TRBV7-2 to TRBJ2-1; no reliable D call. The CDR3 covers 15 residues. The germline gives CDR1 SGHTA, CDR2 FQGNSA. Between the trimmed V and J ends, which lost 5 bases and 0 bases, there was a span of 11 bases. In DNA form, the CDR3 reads TGTGCCAGCAGCCTCGTACGGAGCTCCTACAATGAGCAGTTCTTC. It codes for CASSLVRSSYNEQFF.

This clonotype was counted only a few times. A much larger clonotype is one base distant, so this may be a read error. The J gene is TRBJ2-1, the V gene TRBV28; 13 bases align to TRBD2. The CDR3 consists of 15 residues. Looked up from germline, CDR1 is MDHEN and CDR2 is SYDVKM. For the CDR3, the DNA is TGTGCCAGCATCGGGACTAGCGGGGCCTACAATGAGCAGTCCTTC. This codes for CASIGTSGAYNEQSF.

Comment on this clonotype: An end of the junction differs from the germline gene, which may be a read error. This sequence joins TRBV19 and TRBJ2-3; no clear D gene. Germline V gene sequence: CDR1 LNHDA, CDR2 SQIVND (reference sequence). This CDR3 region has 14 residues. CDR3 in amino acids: CASGMSLAADTQYF. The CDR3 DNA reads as TGTGCCAGTGGTATGTCCTTGGCCGCAGATACGCAGTATTTT.